The 21 T cell receptor beta chains below come from one sample, sequenced in a study of identical twins. Each CDR3 protein is one row after TCRdb ran MiXCR on the 5' RACE reads. The repertoire includes roughly 690,000 distinct CDR3 sequences, 6.1% of them detected once, and under 2% sits in the top ten. Sequenced: naive T cells sorted from blood. These receptors came from a man aged 18 to 35 in good health.

V and J are TRBV18 and TRBJ2-5, with 7 bases that match TRBD2. V was clipped by 1 base and J by 2 bases; unmatched bases: 7. The germline V gene encodes CDR1 KGHSH and CDR2 LQKENI. This CDR3 region has 16 residues. For the CDR3, the DNA is TGTGCCAGCTCACCACGAGGTGTGCGGGAGCAAGAGACCCAGTACTTC. It yields the protein CASSPRGVREQETQYF.

This clonotype showed up just a few times. The gene calls are TRBV29-1 and TRBJ2-7; 8 bases align to TRBD1. Looked up from germline, CDR1 is SQVTM and CDR2 is ANQGSEA. CDR3 size: 14 residues. V lost 2 bases to trimming and J lost 1 base; unmatched junction nucleotides: 4. The CDR3 region is CSVEFRDRSYEQYF. DNA for the CDR3: TGCAGCGTTGAATTCCGGGACAGGTCCTACGAGCAGTACTTC.

This clonotype was counted only a few times. The chain is built from TRBV12-3 or TRBV12-4 and TRBJ2-7, with D perhaps TRBD1 or TRBD2 (5 bases each). V gave up 7 bases and J gave up 4 bases, with 17 bases separating them. The CDR3 length is 14 residues. CDR3 amino acids: CASTLRGAAYEQYF. For the CDR3, the DNA is TGTGCCAGCACCCTGAGAGGGGCCGCTTACGAGCAGTACTTC.

In this sample, this clonotype turned up a few times. V gene TRBV25-1 combines with J gene TRBJ2-7, with unresolved D. Germline loops: CDR1 MGHDK, CDR2 SYGVNS. V was cut by 4 bases and J by 3 bases, with 7 bases left in between. This CDR3 contains 12 residues. The CDR3 DNA is TGTGCCAGCAGTGGAGCAATCTACGAGCAGTACTTC. Its translation: CASSGAIYEQYF.

In its sample, this clonotype was seen a few times. The chain joins TRBV5-1 to TRBJ1-1; possibly TRBD1 for D (5 bases). V was pared by 4 bases and J by 0 bases, with 13 bases between. Germline CDR1 SGHRS, CDR2 YFSETQ. The CDR3 is 15 amino acids. In DNA, the CDR3 is TGCGCCAGCAGCGGGACTGAGGCCATGAACACTGAAGCTTTCTTT. Residues: CASSGTEAMNTEAFF.

This clonotype occurred many times. The chain combines TRBV7-2 with TRBJ2-7; possible D gene TRBD1, 6 bases. This CDR3 is built from 15 residues. CDR1 is SGHTA, CDR2 FQGNSA, per germline. Trimming shortened V by 6 bases and J by 0 bases, and 15 bases separated the two germline ends. In DNA, the CDR3 is TGTGCCAGCAGTTTCGACAGGTCTTCCTCCTACGAGCAGTACTTC. This codes for CASSFDRSSSYEQYF.

The CDR3 loop reads CASSPQASPTYGYTF. DNA of the CDR3: TGTGCCAGCAGTCCCCAGGCCAGCCCTACCTATGGCTACACCTTC. The J gene is TRBJ1-2, the V gene TRBV2; no clear D. Germline V gene lookup returns CDR1 SNHLY and CDR2 FYNNEI. Trimming took 5 bases from V and 4 from J, leaving 17 bases between them. The CDR3 has 15 residues.

There are many counts of this clonotype. V and J are TRBV5-1 and TRBJ1-6; no reliable D call. Trimming took off 4 bases at V and 7 bases at J, with 9 bases between the two ends. The germline V gene has CDR1 SGHRS and CDR2 YFSETQ. The CDR3 loop spans 13 amino acids. CDR3 sequence: CASSQGSNSPLHF. The CDR3 nucleotides are TGCGCCAGCAGCCAAGGATCGAATTCACCCCTCCACTTT. Complete variable domain (other parts from reference TRBV5-1 and TRBJ1-6): KAGVTQTPRYLIKTRGQQVTLSCSPISGHRSVSWYQQTPGQGLQFLFEYFSETQRNKGNFPGRFSGRQFSNSRSEMNVSTLELGDSALYLCASSQGSNSPLHFGNGTRLTVT.

This clonotype has a count of ten or more. The gene calls are TRBV20-1 and TRBJ1-6; 7 positions agree with TRBD1. From germline, CDR1 is DFQATT and CDR2 SNEGSKA (reference sequence). J gave up 10 bases and V 1 base, and 7 bases lay outside the gene matches. There are 14 residues in the CDR3. CDR3 protein: CSARVAGGKSPLHF. The DNA for the CDR3 is TGCAGTGCTAGAGTGGCAGGGGGTAAATCACCCCTCCACTTT.

The J gene is TRBJ2-1, the V gene TRBV11-2, with a tentative D call TRBD2 (6 bases). The V end lost 5 bases, the J end lost 2 bases, and 28 bases lay between the germline ends. CDR1 is SGHAT and CDR2 is FQNNGV in the germline V gene. The CDR3 totals 20 residues. CDR3 region: CASSPFSALSVGGPYNEQFF. The DNA of the CDR3 is TGTGCCAGCAGCCCCTTTAGTGCGCTTAGCGTAGGAGGGCCCTACAATGAGCAGTTCTTC.

The J gene is TRBJ2-7, the V gene TRBV9, with D hard to call. The V gene lost 5 bases and the J gene lost 3 bases, with 12 bases spanning the gap. CDR1 and CDR2 from the germline V gene are SGDLS and YYNGEE. CDR3 length equals 13 residues. CDR3 nucleotides: TGTGCCAGCAGTCATTCACCGGACTACGAGCAGTACTTC. Its protein product is CASSHSPDYEQYF.

This clonotype has a count of ten or more. The chain has TRBV12-3 or TRBV12-4 and TRBJ2-5; D is unresolved. There are 12 residues in the CDR3. Deletions cut 6 bases from V and 1 base from J, with 6 bases between. In DNA, the CDR3 is TGTGCCAGCAGGGCAGTCCAAGAGACCCAGTACTTC. It codes for CASRAVQETQYF.

This clonotype was recorded at least ten times. The V call is TRBV5-1, the J call TRBJ2-7; 9 positions match TRBD2. V lost 2 bases, J lost 4 bases, and 10 bases stayed unmatched. The CDR3 runs to 16 residues. Looked up from germline, CDR1 is SGHRS and CDR2 is YFSETQ. The CDR3, as DNA: TGCGCCAGCAGCTTAACCCCTAGCGGGATCGGGTACGAGCAGTACTTC. The encoded protein is CASSLTPSGIGYEQYF.

This clonotype was observed many times. The chain uses TRBV5-5 and TRBJ2-5; D possibly uses TRBD1 or TRBD2 (5 bases each). This CDR3 region has 15 residues. In germline, CDR1 is SGHKS, CDR2 YYEKEE (reference sequence). The germline V and J ends were trimmed by 3 bases and 4 bases, with 16 bases remaining between them. This CDR3 is CASSWAGRAGETQYF. CDR3 nucleotide sequence: TGTGCCAGCAGCTGGGCAGGCAGGGCGGGAGAGACCCAGTACTTC.

This clonotype has at least ten counts. V is TRBV12-3 or TRBV12-4 and J is TRBJ1-2; D gene unclear. Trimming stripped 5 bases from V and 4 bases from J, with 11 bases between. The CDR3 sequence is 13 residues long. CDR3 DNA: TGTGCCAGCAGTCCGCGGGAAACCTATGGCTACACCTTC. The encoded protein is CASSPRETYGYTF.

This clonotype has a count of ten or more. V gene TRBV12-3 or TRBV12-4 combines with J gene TRBJ2-7, with D maybe TRBD2 (5 bases). The CDR3 runs 13 residues. Trimming pared 7 bases from V and 3 bases from J, leaving 13 bases between. The CDR3 sequence: CASTPATSYEQYV. Here the CDR3 DNA reads TGTGCCAGCACCCCAGCAACTAGCTACGAGCAGTACGTC.

This chain joins TRBV10-3 and TRBJ2-7; the match to TRBD2 covers 9 bases. The CDR3 has 16 amino acids. Germline V lookup: CDR1 ENHRY, CDR2 SYGVKD. The trim removed 2 bases at V and 6 bases at J, leaving 11 bases unmatched. The CDR3, as DNA: TGTGCCATCAGTGAGATGACTAGCGGTCGGTCTAGCGAGCAGTACTTC. This translates into CAISEMTSGRSSEQYF.

This clonotype was picked up a small number of times. The chain carries TRBV20-1 and TRBJ2-3; 9 bases agree with TRBD2. Germline assignment: CDR1 DFQATT and CDR2 SNEGSKA (reference sequence). V lost 5 bases and J lost 3; bases outside the gene matches: 3. CDR3 length equals 13 residues. The CDR3 loop is CSARREGTDTQYF. The CDR3 DNA sequence: TGCAGTGCTCGGCGGGAGGGTACAGATACGCAGTATTTT.

This clonotype was detected a few times. The chain combines TRBV12-5 with TRBJ2-5; D not certain. The CDR3 totals 13 residues. Trimming removed 1 base at V and 1 base at J, with 4 bases between. Germline assignment: CDR1 LGHNT and CDR2 FRNRAP. The CDR3 bases are TGTGCTAGTGGTTTGGGCCCCCAAGAGACCCAGTACTTC. Translating gives CASGLGPQETQYF.

In this sample, this clonotype turned up a few times. The chain joins TRBV6-5 to TRBJ2-4; D is perhaps TRBD1 or TRBD2 (5 bases each). Germline CDR1 is MNHEY and CDR2 is SVGAGI. V was trimmed by 0 bases and J by 1 base, leaving 7 bases between them. The CDR3 runs to 15 residues. The CDR3 sequence: CASSYSGDAKNIQYF. In DNA, the CDR3 is TGTGCCAGCAGTTACTCGGGGGACGCCAAAAACATTCAGTACTTC.

At least ten counts were recorded for this clonotype. The CDR3 nucleotides read TGTGCCAGCAGTTTATCGCTCGGGTACGTGAACACTGAAGCTTTCTTT. Encoded protein: CASSLSLGYVNTEAFF. The genes are TRBV27 and TRBJ1-1; D is uncertain. CDR3 length: 16 residues. V gave up 0 bases and J gave up 0 bases, with 11 bases separating them. In germline, CDR1 is MNHEY, CDR2 SMNVEV (reference sequence).